This TCR beta chain was captured by sequencing in a study of blood T cell repertoires in COVID-19 (TCRdb year 2020). About the investigation overall: Samples from collaborators originated in the United States, Italy and Spain and spanned both the acute and convalescent phases of COVID-19. The prospective study material was composed of cDNA or gDNA derived from T cells, B-cell-depleted T cells, or PBMCs. Deeply sampled blood TCRbeta repertoires from subjects exposed to, actively infected with, or recovered from COVID-19 were included in the dataset. The repertoires were released in a freely available public database meant as a resource for research on the immune response to SARS-CoV-2. The samples were drawn from two sources: the first 160 participants of the ongoing ImmuneRACE study, and 1,200 or so subjects contributed by 6 global collaborators. Nearly every sample came with metadata listing a de-identified subject ID, COVID-19 status, age in years and sex. Where HLA class I and class II types were available, the types were taken from metadata supplied by the sample provider, not from assay-based typing. General study outcomes and caveats: The quantity of clinical and demographic metadata differed by source and by participant and was supplied without curation.

Each collaborating institution followed its own protocols to collect whole blood in K2EDTA tubes. Collaborator samples were shipped for TCRbeta analysis as frozen whole blood, isolated PBMCs, or DNA extracted from either sample type. The CDR1 and CDR2 encoded by the germline V gene are SGHDN and FVKESK. Relative to germline, V is missing 4 bases and J is missing 2 bases, with 5 bases of the junction outside any gene match. From cysteine to phenylalanine, the CDR3 is 15 amino acids long. The kept DNA is CDR3 alone, 45 bases in frame from the first base. The immunoSEQ Assay, a bias-controlled multiplex PCR, was used to amplify TCRbeta CDR3 regions from genomic DNA. Processing in the source paper ran as follows. Within the assay, amplification of reference gene primers was used to estimate how many nucleated cells each sample contained. To quantify the absolute abundance of each unique TCRbeta CDR3 rearrangement, sequence reads were collapsed and filtered. For each sample, productive Simpson clonality was calculated as the square root of Simpson's diversity index over productive rearrangements. Held by TCRdb, this immuneACCESS table contains in-frame sequences only and omits some clones. Under half of the omission traces to an unresolved V gene where checked; the cause of the rest is unknown. For V, J and clone size, that table is used; D and trimming come from the DNA. Across this sample there are 150,000 or so clones, with around 85% seen only once. The ten largest make up about 29% of the sample.

Of note for this clone: The specificity of this receptor is unknown. No clone much larger than this one lies a single base away; base qualities are absent.

The sample consisted of peripheral blood. In this chain, TRBV14 is recombined with TRBJ1-2; 9 junctional bases match TRBD1. The receptor comes from a woman aged 55-75 years with acute or convalescent COVID-19. DNA sequence: TGTGCCAGCAGCCCGCGGACAGGGGCCAACTATGGCTACACCTTC. The resulting protein is CASSPRTGANYGYTF.